Reported below is one T cell receptor (beta chain). The antigen remains undetermined. This record comes from a study of cytomegalovirus exposure and HLA in healthy donors. Healthy bone marrow donors made up the donor group. Study results and limitations: Sequence variants that were highly shared formed a cluster that was likely a sequencing artifact.

Germline V CDR1 and CDR2: SGDLS, YYNGEE. The V end was cut by 6 bases, the J end by 5 bases, with 19 bases between. The CDR3 extends over 15 amino acids. With 60 Vbeta and 13 Jbeta primers, the PCR was carried out. In the original processing: Unique TCR beta chains totaled roughly 80 million in a later count, with 8.5 million to 12 million of them shared. Clones were read by immunoSEQ multiplex PCR, and TCRdb kept only the in-frame ones, dropping some. That table furnishes V, J and clone size, whereas the DNA furnished D and trimming. The sample contains 180,000 or so clones, roughly 87% of which appear only once.

The sequenced material came from PBMCs. The chain employs TRBV9 and TRBJ2-3, with a weak D call TRBD2 (5 bases). This TCR derives from a man aged 35-49 years in good health and CMV-seronegative. The CDR3 sequence: CASTRDVSVLDTQYF. CDR3 DNA sequence: TGTGCCAGCACCCGGGATGTCTCTGTTCTAGATACGCAGTATTTT.